These 2 T cell receptor beta chains came from one sample sequenced in a study of T cells in women clearing cervical HPV infection. Sequencing was performed with immunoSEQ multiplex PCR; in TCRdb, only in-frame clones are kept and a portion is missing. The sample's table shows over 25,000 clones. The sequencing sample was made of blood buffy coat. Receptors originate from a woman aged 18 to 75 with a cervical HPV16 infection that either progressed to CIN3+ or cleared (not recorded which).

A note on this clone: The read falls 3 residues short of the CDR3 end, and the missing part is taken from the germline J gene. The chain employs TRBV5-1 and TRBJ2-7; 12 bases fit TRBD2. The V and J ends lost 4 bases and 2 bases, in that order; junction bases with no gene match: 4. The germline CDR1 and CDR2 sequences are SGHRS and YFSETQ. The CDR3 is 15 amino acids. The CDR3 bases that were read are TGCGCCAGCAGCCGACTAGCGGGGGAAACCTACGAG. Translation gives CASSRLAGETYE. The whole CDR3 sequence is CASSRLAGETYEQYF. Full variable domain (remainder filled in from reference TRBV5-1 and TRBJ2-7): KAGVTQTPRYLIKTRGQQVTLSCSPISGHRSVSWYQQTPGQGLQFLFEYFSETQRNKGNFPGRFSGRQFSNSRSEMNVSTLELGDSALYLCASSRLAGETYEQYFGPGTRLTVT.

Of note for this clone: The read ends 3 residues shy of where the CDR3 ends; the end is completed using the germline J gene. The chain joins TRBV10-1 to TRBJ2-2; 9 nucleotides agree with TRBD1. CDR1 WNHNN and CDR2 SYGVQD come from the germline V gene (reference sequence). The CDR3 consists of 16 residues. CDR3 DNA (partial): TGCGCCAACGGACAGGGGAAGCAGCGAGGGGCCAACGTG. This codes for CANGQGKQRGANV. The full CDR3 protein is CANGQGKQRGANVLFF.